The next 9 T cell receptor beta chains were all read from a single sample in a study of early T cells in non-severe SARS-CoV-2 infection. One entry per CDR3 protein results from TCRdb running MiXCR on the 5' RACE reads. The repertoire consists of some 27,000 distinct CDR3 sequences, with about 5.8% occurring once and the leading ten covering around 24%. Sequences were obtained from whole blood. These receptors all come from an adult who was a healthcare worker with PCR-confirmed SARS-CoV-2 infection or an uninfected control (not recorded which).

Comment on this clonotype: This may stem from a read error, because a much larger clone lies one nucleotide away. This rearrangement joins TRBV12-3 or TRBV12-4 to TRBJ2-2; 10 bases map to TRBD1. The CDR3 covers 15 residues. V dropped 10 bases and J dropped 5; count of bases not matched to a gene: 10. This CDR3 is CANNFWTGGTGELFF. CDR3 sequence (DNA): TGTGCCAACAACTTCTGGACAGGGGGGACCGGGGAGCTGTTTTTT.

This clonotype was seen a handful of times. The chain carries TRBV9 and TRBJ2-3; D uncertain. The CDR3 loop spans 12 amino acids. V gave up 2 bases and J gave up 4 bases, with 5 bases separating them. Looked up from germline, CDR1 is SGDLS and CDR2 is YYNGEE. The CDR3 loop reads CASSVSADTQYF. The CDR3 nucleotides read TGTGCCAGCAGCGTTTCGGCAGATACGCAGTATTTT.

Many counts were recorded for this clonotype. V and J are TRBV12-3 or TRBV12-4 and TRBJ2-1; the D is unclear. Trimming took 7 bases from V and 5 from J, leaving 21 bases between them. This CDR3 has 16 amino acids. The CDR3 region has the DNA TGTGCCAGCACGCCTACCCCGGCGACTCAGAACAATGAGCAGTTCTTC. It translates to CASTPTPATQNNEQFF.

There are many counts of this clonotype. Here the CDR3 reads CASSYSSSGGNTEAFF. CDR3 sequence (DNA): TGTGCCAGCAGTTACTCGTCGTCAGGGGGGAACACTGAAGCTTTCTTT. The V and J genes are TRBV6-5 and TRBJ1-1; the match to TRBD1 covers 7 bases. There are 16 residues in the CDR3. J gave up 1 base and V 0 bases, and 5 bases lay outside the gene matches. In germline, CDR1 is MNHEY, CDR2 SVGAGI.

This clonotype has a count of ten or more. Here the CDR3 DNA reads TGTGCCAGCAGTCCCAACCTAGCTCCTGACGAGCAGTACTTC. This encodes CASSPNLAPDEQYF. The chain couples TRBV6-2 or TRBV6-3 to TRBJ2-7, with D possibly TRBD2 on 5 matching bases. The CDR3 contains 14 residues. CDR1 and CDR2 (germline): MNHEY, SVGEGT. The germline V and J ends were trimmed by 5 bases and 5 bases, with 16 bases remaining between them.

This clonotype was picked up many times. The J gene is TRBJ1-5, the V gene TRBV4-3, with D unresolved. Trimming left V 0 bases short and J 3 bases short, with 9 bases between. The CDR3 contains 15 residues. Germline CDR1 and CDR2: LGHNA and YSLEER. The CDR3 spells CASSQEATVNQPQHF. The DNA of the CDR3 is TGCGCCAGCAGCCAAGAGGCGACGGTCAATCAGCCCCAGCATTTT.

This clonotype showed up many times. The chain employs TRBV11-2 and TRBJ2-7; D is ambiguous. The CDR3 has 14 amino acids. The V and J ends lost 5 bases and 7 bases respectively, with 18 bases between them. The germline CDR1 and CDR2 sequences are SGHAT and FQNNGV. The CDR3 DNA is TGTGCCAGCAGCCCCCCCGCGAACAATGCAGAGCAGTACTTC. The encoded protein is CASSPPANNAEQYF.

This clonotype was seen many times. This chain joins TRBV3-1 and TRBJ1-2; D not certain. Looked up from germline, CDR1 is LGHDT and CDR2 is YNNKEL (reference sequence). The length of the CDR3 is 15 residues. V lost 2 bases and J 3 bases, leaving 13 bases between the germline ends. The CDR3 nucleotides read TGTGCCAGCAGCCAAAACTACTATACGGACTATGGCTACACCTTC. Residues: CASSQNYYTDYGYTF.

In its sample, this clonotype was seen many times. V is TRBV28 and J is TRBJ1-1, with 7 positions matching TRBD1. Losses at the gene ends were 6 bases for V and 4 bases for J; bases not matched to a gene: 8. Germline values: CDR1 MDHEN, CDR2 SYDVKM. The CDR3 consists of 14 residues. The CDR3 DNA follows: TGTGCCAGCAGCCTCCCAGGGGGTGGCACTGAAGCTTTCTTT. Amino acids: CASSLPGGGTEAFF.